A selection of T cell receptor beta chains follows, all from one sample in a study of blood T cell repertoires in COVID-19. Profiled with immunoSEQ multiplex PCR; TCRdb holds only in-frame clones, not every one. The table lists 150,000 to 200,000 clones, over 75% of them singletons, with about 9.1% in the top ten. The material sequenced was peripheral blood. The source of these receptors is a woman older than 75 with acute or convalescent COVID-19. The CDR3 runs from the conserved cysteine through the conserved F or W. Each record gives: clone size, J gene, V gene, D gene, CDR3 protein, CDR3 DNA. A D gene is named only where the DNA matches it firmly. The size of a clone is reported for some rows only, either as once, few or many, or as a class for expanded clones.

NA,TRBJ2-2,TRBV24-1,TRBD2,CATSDPGTSGAGELFF,TGTGCCACCAGTGACCCCGGGACTAGTGGCGCCGGGGAGCTGTTTTTT
NA,TRBJ2-4,TRBV23-1,NA,CASIESAKNIQYF,TGCGCCAGCATCGAGTCAGCCAAAAACATTCAGTACTTC
NA,TRBJ2-1,TRBV12-3/TRBV12-4,NA,CASRRIPNEQFF,TGTGCCAGCAGGCGAATCCCCAATGAGCAGTTCTTC
few,TRBJ1-2,TRBV19,NA,CASSIGGAGANYGYTF,TGTGCCAGTAGTATAGGGGGCGCAGGCGCTAACTATGGCTACACCTTC
NA,TRBJ2-3,TRBV11-2,TRBD1,CASSLRGQGTDTQYF,TGTGCCAGCAGTCTAAGGGGGCAGGGCACAGATACGCAGTATTTT
NA,TRBJ2-2,TRBV15,NA,CATSRDRANTGELFF,TGTGCCACCAGCAGAGACAGGGCGAACACCGGGGAGCTGTTTTTT
NA,TRBJ2-1,TRBV5-1,TRBD2,CASSLGLALSSYNEQFF,TGCGCCAGCAGCTTGGGACTAGCCCTAAGCTCCTACAATGAGCAGTTCTTC
NA,TRBJ2-7,TRBV6-2/TRBV6-3,TRBD2,CASSRRLADYEQYF,TGTGCCAGCAGTAGGCGACTAGCGGATTACGAGCAGTACTTC
NA,TRBJ2-3,TRBV7-8,NA,CASSPPGWGSRTDTQYF,TGTGCCAGCAGCCCACCTGGGTGGGGCAGTCGCACAGATACGCAGTATTTT
NA,TRBJ2-7,TRBV6-2/TRBV6-3,NA,CASSWGGQEKIEQYF,TGTGCCAGCAGCTGGGGGGGACAGGAAAAGATCGAGCAGTACTTC
NA,TRBJ1-1,TRBV6-1,NA,CASSDLGANTEAFF,TGTGCCAGCAGTGATTTAGGAGCGAACACTGAAGCTTTCTTT
NA,TRBJ2-1,TRBV4-3,TRBD2,CASSQDWLGLASNEQFF,TGCGCCAGCAGCCAAGATTGGTTAGGACTAGCTTCGAATGAGCAGTTCTTC
NA,TRBJ1-2,TRBV2,TRBD1,CASSPGTGGYLGYTF,TGTGCCAGCAGCCCCGGGACAGGGGGCTATTTGGGCTACACCTTC
NA,TRBJ2-1,TRBV3-1/TRBV3-2,NA,CASRTGTRDNEQFF,TGTGCCAGCAGAACCGGGACTCGCGACAATGAGCAGTTCTTC
NA,TRBJ1-5,TRBV6-5,NA,CATHDNTGSQPQHF,TGTGCCACCCACGATAACACAGGGAGCCAGCCCCAGCATTTT
NA,TRBJ2-7,TRBV6-5,TRBD1,CASSPIGQGSYEQYF,TGTGCCAGCAGCCCCATAGGACAGGGGTCCTACGAGCAGTACTTC
NA,TRBJ2-1,TRBV5-1,TRBD1,CATRTGTVKTNEQFF,TGCGCCACTCGAACCGGGACAGTAAAGACCAATGAGCAGTTCTTC
few,TRBJ2-1,TRBV20-1,TRBD1,CSASRQGGWGEQFF,TGCAGTGCTAGTCGACAGGGGGGATGGGGTGAGCAGTTCTTC
NA,TRBJ1-2,TRBV30,NA,CAWSMGTANYGYTF,TGTGCCTGGAGTATGGGCACAGCAAACTATGGCTACACCTTC
few,TRBJ1-5,TRBV6-2/TRBV6-3,NA,CASSYSHHLEDQPQHF,TGTGCCAGCAGTTACTCCCACCACCTAGAAGATCAGCCCCAGCATTTT
NA,TRBJ1-1,TRBV30,TRBD1,CAWSVGTGYEAFF,TGTGCCTGGAGTGTGGGGACAGGGTATGAAGCTTTCTTT
NA,TRBJ2-7,TRBV5-1,NA,CASSLAGESPEQYF,TGCGCCAGCAGCTTGGCAGGGGAGTCGCCCGAGCAGTACTTC
once,TRBJ2-7,TRBV27,NA,CASSSRLPGGYEQYF,TGTGCCAGCAGTTCGCGACTCCCCGGGGGCTACGAGCAGTACTTC
NA,TRBJ2-7,TRBV7-9,NA,CASSLAYGVARSYEQYF,TGTGCCAGCAGCTTAGCCTATGGAGTAGCCCGCTCCTACGAGCAGTACTTC
NA,TRBJ1-2,TRBV7-9,TRBD1,CAGETGSYGYTF,TGTGCCGGGGAGACAGGGAGCTATGGCTACACCTTC
NA,TRBJ2-5,TRBV5-1,TRBD1,CASSPDRVQETQYF,TGCGCCAGCAGCCCCGACAGGGTCCAAGAGACCCAGTACTTC
NA,TRBJ2-1,TRBV5-4,TRBD1,CASGRQGEYNEQFF,TGTGCCAGCGGTCGACAGGGCGAGTACAATGAGCAGTTCTTC
few,TRBJ1-4,TRBV19,NA,CASSISGRRDEKLFF,TGTGCCAGTAGTATATCGGGGCGGAGGGATGAAAAACTGTTTTTT
NA,TRBJ2-3,TRBV7-2,NA,CASSWRVADGDTQYF,TGTGCCAGCAGCTGGCGGGTAGCGGATGGAGATACGCAGTATTTT
NA,TRBJ1-6,TRBV27,TRBD1,CASKDRDNSPLHF,TGTGCCAGCAAGGACAGGGACAATTCACCCCTCCACTTT
NA,TRBJ1-6,TRBV10-3,TRBD1,CASLADRDNSPLHF,TGTGCCAGCCTAGCCGACAGGGATAATTCACCCCTCCACTTT
NA,TRBJ1-3,TRBV29-1,NA,CSAQGGVGNTIYF,TGCAGCGCCCAAGGGGGAGTCGGAAACACCATATATTTT
NA,TRBJ2-7,TRBV19,NA,CASRGWDTSYEQYF,TGTGCCAGTAGAGGTTGGGACACTTCCTACGAGCAGTACTTC
NA,TRBJ2-1,TRBV7-6,TRBD2,CASSLGSRGVYNEQFF,TGTGCCAGCAGCTTAGGCTCGCGGGGGGTCTACAATGAGCAGTTCTTC
NA,TRBJ2-3,TRBV27,NA,CASSLVRPSGTDTQYF,TGTGCCAGCAGTTTAGTGAGGCCTTCGGGCACAGATACGCAGTATTTT
NA,TRBJ1-1,TRBV7-8,TRBD1,CASSSLTGTESDTEAFF,TGTGCCAGCAGCTCCTTAACCGGGACAGAATCGGACACTGAAGCTTTCTTT
NA,TRBJ2-3,TRBV7-8,NA,CASSAGAANTDTQYF,TGTGCCAGCAGCGCAGGGGCAGCCAACACAGATACGCAGTATTTT
NA,TRBJ2-7,TRBV5-4,TRBD1,CASSPRDSGYEQYF,TGTGCCAGCAGCCCTCGGGACAGTGGATACGAGCAGTACTTC
NA,TRBJ2-3,TRBV4-3,TRBD2,CASSQEAFERGGTDTQYF,TGCGCCAGCAGCCAAGAAGCCTTCGAGCGGGGAGGCACAGATACGCAGTATTTT
NA,TRBJ1-6,TRBV7-3,TRBD1,CASSLIGDRGSPLHF,TGTGCCAGCAGCTTAATTGGGGACAGGGGTTCACCCCTCCACTTT
NA,TRBJ2-7,TRBV5-1,NA,CASSLGHSSYEQYF,TGCGCCAGCAGCTTGGGACACTCCTCCTACGAGCAGTACTTC
few,TRBJ2-7,TRBV7-9,NA,CASSLDRAEQYF,TGTGCCAGCAGCTTAGACAGGGCCGAGCAGTACTTC
NA,TRBJ2-7,TRBV5-1,TRBD2,CASSPTSGRAGYEQYF,TGCGCCAGCAGCCCGACTAGCGGGAGGGCCGGCTACGAGCAGTACTTC
NA,TRBJ1-1,TRBV9,NA,CASSPGGGDTEAFF,TGTGCCAGCAGCCCCGGAGGGGGGGACACTGAAGCTTTCTTT